One sample yielded the 14 T cell receptor beta chains listed below, sequenced in a study of T cell repertoires in cytomegalovirus infection. TCRdb passed the reads through MiXCR, listing each CDR3 protein once. This table holds about 360,000 distinct CDR3 sequences, nearly 35% found once. These TCRs' antigens remain unknown. Sequencing was performed on cultured PBMCs, taken from culture after CMV antigen stimulation. These receptors all stem from a human donor in good health (CMV status not recorded). Some clones in this sample may be carry-over from other donors' samples.

The gene calls are TRBV6-2 or TRBV6-3 and TRBJ1-6; TRBD1 matches at 7 bases. The junction had 9 bases not matched to a gene; V was cut back by 6 bases and J by 7 bases. Germline CDR1 MNHEY, CDR2 SVGEGT. The CDR3 has 15 residues. CDR3 region: CASSRQQGRNSPLHF. CDR3 nucleotide sequence: TGTGCCAGCAGCCGCCAACAGGGGAGGAATTCACCCCTCCACTTT.

This clonotype was detected only a few times. The chain combines TRBV11-3 with TRBJ1-1; TRBD1 aligns across 12 bases. Per germline, CDR1 SGHNT and CDR2 YENEEA. The CDR3 is made up of 16 amino acids. J gave up 4 bases and V 4 bases, and 7 bases lay outside the gene matches. CDR3 DNA sequence: TGTGCCAGCAGCTCGCCGGGACAGGGGGCTTTCACTGAAGCTTTCTTT. Residues: CASSSPGQGAFTEAFF.

The chain is built from TRBV6-5 and TRBJ1-1; TRBD1 matches 7 bases. Germline values: CDR1 MNHEY, CDR2 SVGAGI. The CDR3 has 12 residues. The V gene end was trimmed by 6 bases and the J gene end by 7 bases; junction bases not matched to a gene: 5. The CDR3 spells CASRDRIFEAFF. CDR3 sequence (DNA): TGTGCCAGCAGGGACAGGATATTTGAAGCTTTCTTT.

The chain recombines TRBV7-4 with TRBJ2-7, with 12 positions matching TRBD2. CDR1 SGHVT and CDR2 SQSDAQ come from the germline V gene. CDR3 length: 13 amino acids. The V segment lost 11 bases and the J segment 1 base; nucleotides outside the gene matches: 3. CDR3 nucleotides: TGTGCCGAGACTAGCGGGAGATCCTACGAGCAGTACTTC. The encoded protein is CAETSGRSYEQYF.

This clonotype was seen a handful of times. The J gene is TRBJ1-4, the V gene TRBV2, with 9 bases identical to TRBD1. Trimming took 6 bases from V and 7 from J; bases not matched to a gene: 12. Germline lookup yields CDR1 SNHLY and CDR2 FYNNEI. The CDR3 covers 16 residues. The CDR3 DNA is TGTGCCAGCAGCGAGGACAGGGGTTGGCTTAGTGAAAAACTGTTTTTT. The encoded protein is CASSEDRGWLSEKLFF.

This clonotype has only a few counts. The chain couples TRBV7-8 to TRBJ2-3; 10 nucleotides agree with TRBD2. V dropped 5 bases and J dropped 8; count of bases not matched to a gene: 7. The CDR3 runs 14 residues. Germline V gene data show CDR1 as SGHVS and CDR2 as FQNEAQ. The CDR3 DNA reads TGTGCCAGCAGCCAGCTAGCGGGAGCTGCTACGCAGTATTTT. This codes for CASSQLAGAATQYF. Based on the CDR3 plus reference TRBV7-8 and TRBJ2-3, the full variable domain is GAGVSQSPRYKVAKRGQDVALRCDPISGHVSLFWYQQALGQGPEFLTYFQNEAQLDKSGLPSDRFFAERPEGSVSTLKIQRTQQEDSAVYLCASSQLAGAATQYFGPGTRLTVL.

J is TRBJ1-5 and V is TRBV19, with D unresolved. The CDR3 loop spans 12 amino acids. The germline V gene has CDR1 LNHDA and CDR2 SQIVND (reference sequence). Trimming took 6 bases from V and 7 from J, leaving 10 bases between them. The CDR3 DNA reads as TGTGCCAGTAGAGCCCCTGGGCAGCCCCAGCATTTT. Translating it yields CASRAPGQPQHF.

V gene TRBV24-1 combines with J gene TRBJ2-4; 7 nucleotides match TRBD1. Losses at the gene ends were 5 bases for V and 6 bases for J; bases not matched to a gene: 9. The CDR3 is 15 amino acids. CDR1 and CDR2 (germline): KGHDR, SFDVKD. The CDR3 coding sequence is TGTGCCACCAGTGCAACCACAGGGGCGGGAAACATTCAGTACTTC. Protein product: CATSATTGAGNIQYF.

This clonotype was detected a few times. The rearrangement joins TRBV7-9 to TRBJ2-7; TRBD2 matches at 14 bases. V lost 4 bases, J lost 7 bases, and 6 bases stayed unmatched. The CDR3 loop spans 15 amino acids. CDR1 is SEHNR, CDR2 FQNEAQ, per germline (reference sequence). CDR3 in DNA: TGTGCCAGCAGCTCAGGACTAGCGGGAGGCAGAGAGCAGTACGTC. Encoded protein: CASSSGLAGGREQYV.

This clonotype was seen a few times. The CDR3 DNA reads TGTGCCAGCAGCTTCCCGACTAGCGGCACAGATACGCAGTATTTT. It yields the protein CASSFPTSGTDTQYF. The genes are TRBV7-2 and TRBJ2-3; 8 bases agree with TRBD2. Trimming took 3 bases from V and 1 from J; bases not matched to a gene: 3. The CDR3 totals 15 residues. Germline-derived CDR1 and CDR2 are SGHTA and FQGNSA. The whole variable domain, filled in from reference TRBV7-2 and TRBJ2-3, reads GAGVSQSPSNKVTEKGKDVELRCDPISGHTALYWYRQSLGQGLEFLIYFQGNSAPDKSGLPSDRFSAERTGGSVSTLTIQRTQQEDSAVYLCASSFPTSGTDTQYFGPGTRLTVL.

The gene calls are TRBV19 and TRBJ2-1; D is uncertain. In germline, CDR1 is LNHDA, CDR2 SQIVND (reference sequence). V lost 5 bases and J 4 bases, leaving 12 bases between the germline ends. The CDR3 contains 14 residues. CDR3 loop: CASSLLGRYNEQFF. DNA for the CDR3: TGTGCCAGTAGTTTGTTGGGCCGGTACAATGAGCAGTTCTTC.

V gene TRBV5-1 combines with J gene TRBJ2-3; D possibly corresponds to TRBD1 (6 bases). Germline CDR1 SGHRS, CDR2 YFSETQ. The CDR3 has 18 residues. The V and J ends lost 1 base and 1 base respectively, with 19 bases between them. The CDR3 nucleotides are TGCGCCAGCAGCTTGACCACCCGAAACAGGGCCCGCACAGATACGCAGTATTTT. The encoded protein is CASSLTTRNRARTDTQYF.

Written as DNA, the CDR3 is TGTGCCACCAGTGGTACTAGCTTGGAAGTCAATGAGCAGTTCTTC. This gives the protein CATSGTSLEVNEQFF. The gene calls are TRBV24-1 and TRBJ2-1; tentatively, D is TRBD2 (6 bases). The germline V gene has CDR1 KGHDR and CDR2 SFDVKD. Trimming removed 5 bases from V and 6 bases from J, with 16 bases in between. The CDR3 extends over 15 amino acids.

The chain has TRBV20-1 and TRBJ2-7; 10 nucleotides agree with TRBD1. V dropped 2 bases and J dropped 4; count of bases not matched to a gene: 5. The germline V gene has CDR1 DFQATT and CDR2 SNEGSKA (reference sequence). The CDR3 totals 14 residues. Here the CDR3 DNA reads TGCAGTGCTAGAAACCTGGACAGGGGGTACGAGCAGTACGTC. Translation gives CSARNLDRGYEQYV.